This T cell receptor beta chain comes out of a study of spatial heterogeneity in lung cancer. TCRdb analysed the 5' RACE reads with MiXCR anew, one entry per CDR3 protein. The sample lists fewer than 150,000 distinct CDR3 sequences; roughly 10% were seen once. The CDR3 totals 14 residues. Per the germline V gene, CDR1 is SGHNT and CDR2 is YYREEE (reference sequence). Trimming left V 3 bases short and J 5 bases short, with 11 bases between. The time point was: blood at routine non-recurrence follow-up after resection. This TCR derives from a female donor with early-stage non-small cell lung cancer. The V call is TRBV5-4, the J call TRBJ1-4, with D unclear. The starting material was PBMCs, obtained at follow-up. The CDR3 nucleotides are TGTGCCAGCAGCTCACACCTGGAGAATGAAAAACTGTTTTTT. This encodes CASSSHLENEKLFF.